One sample yielded the 16 T cell receptor beta chains listed below, sequenced in a study of T-cell reconstitution after alpha-beta-depleted transplantation in children. Unique molecular identifiers were used to barcode this TCRbeta library. MiXCR was run by TCRdb on the PCR reads, yielding one entry per CDR3 protein. The data show 45,000 or so distinct CDR3 sequences, 50% to 55% seen once. Here the sequenced sample was peripheral blood, taken before TCRalphabeta/CD19-depleted stem cell transplant. The receptors derive from a boy in the first two years of life with SCID, due to receive a stem cell transplant.

This clonotype was counted between two and nine times. V is TRBV11-2 and J is TRBJ2-5, with D possibly called TRBD1 or TRBD2 (5 bases each). Germline assignment: CDR1 SGHAT and CDR2 FQNNGV. V lost 5 bases and J lost 0, with 13 bases in between. The CDR3 extends over 15 amino acids. DNA of the CDR3: TGTGCCAGCAGCCCCCGGTGGGGGAACCAAGAGACCCAGTACTTC. Its protein is CASSPRWGNQETQYF. The variable domain in full, with the rest retrieved from reference TRBV11-2 and TRBJ2-5, is EAGVAQSPRYKIIEKRQSVAFWCNPISGHATLYWYQQILGQGPKLLIQFQNNGVVDDSQLPKDRFSAERLKGVDSTLKIQPAKLEDSAVYLCASSPRWGNQETQYFGPGTRLLVL.

CDR3 region: CASSYDPRREGAADEQYF. CDR3 sequence (DNA): TGTGCCAGCAGTTATGATCCGAGGAGAGAGGGGGCGGCGGACGAGCAGTACTTC. V and J are TRBV6-5 and TRBJ2-7, with 7 bases aligning to TRBD1. Germline V gene data show CDR1 as MNHEY and CDR2 as SVGAGI. This CDR3 has 18 amino acids. The V and J ends lost 3 bases and 5 bases, in that order; junction bases with no gene match: 19.

This chain uses TRBV20-1 with TRBJ2-7, with 12 bases matching TRBD2. The CDR3 extends over 13 amino acids. Germline V lookup: CDR1 DFQATT, CDR2 SNEGSKA (reference sequence). After removal of 2 bases from V and 5 bases from J, the junction contained 1 base not matched to a gene. CDR3 amino acids: CSARRLAGDEQYF. DNA for the CDR3: TGCAGTGCTAGAAGACTAGCGGGGGACGAGCAGTACTTC.

This rearrangement joins TRBV7-2 to TRBJ2-7, with 9 bases that match TRBD1. J lost 7 bases, V lost 2 bases, and 9 bases had no gene match. The CDR3 spans 15 residues. Germline lookup yields CDR1 SGHTA and CDR2 FQGNSA. CDR3 DNA: TGTGCCAGCAGCTTATTAAGGGACAGGGAGGGAGAGCAGTACTTC. Protein sequence: CASSLLRDREGEQYF.

The J gene is TRBJ2-2, the V gene TRBV20-1, with D perhaps given as TRBD1 or TRBD2 (5 bases each). V lost 0 bases and J lost 0, with 8 bases in between. Germline values: CDR1 DFQATT, CDR2 SNEGSKA (reference sequence). This CDR3 spans 15 amino acids. CDR3 DNA: TGCAGTGCTAGAGACGAGGGGTCGAACACCGGGGAGCTGTTTTTT. This translates into CSARDEGSNTGELFF.

This clonotype has just a few counts. V gene TRBV20-1 combines with J gene TRBJ2-1; D not resolved. The germline V gene encodes CDR1 DFQATT and CDR2 SNEGSKA (reference sequence). This CDR3 comprises 14 residues. V lost 1 base to trimming and J lost 8 bases, with 15 bases between them. CDR3 sequence (DNA): TGCAGTGCTAGAGGAAGATTCGACTCGGATGAGCAGTTCTTC. This gives the protein CSARGRFDSDEQFF.

V gene TRBV6-1 combines with J gene TRBJ2-7; D possibly corresponds to TRBD1 (5 bases). Per the germline V gene, CDR1 is MNHNS and CDR2 is SASEGT. This CDR3 comprises 13 residues. The V gene lost 4 bases and the J gene lost 5 bases, with 12 bases spanning the gap. The CDR3 loop reads CASSAQGTHEQYF. The CDR3 DNA follows: TGTGCCAGCAGTGCCCAGGGTACCCACGAGCAGTACTTC.

Only a few counts were recorded for this clonotype. V and J are TRBV4-1 and TRBJ2-2; D is perhaps TRBD1 (5 bases). Trimming removed 1 base from V and 3 bases from J, with 15 bases in between. CDR1 MGHRA and CDR2 YSYEKL come from the germline V gene. There are 17 residues in the CDR3. The CDR3 DNA follows: TGCGCCAGCAGCCAAGCAACAGGAAGGACGTACACCGGGGAGCTGTTTTTT. Its protein product is CASSQATGRTYTGELFF.

This clonotype was seen a few times. The chain couples TRBV10-3 to TRBJ2-5, with 9 bases fitting TRBD1. V gave up 2 bases and J gave up 2 bases; unmatched junction bases: 0. CDR1 and CDR2 (germline): ENHRY, SYGVKD. The length of the CDR3 is 14 residues. The CDR3 region is CAISEGQGQETQYF. For the CDR3, the DNA is TGTGCCATCAGTGAGGGACAGGGGCAAGAGACCCAGTACTTC.

The chain employs TRBV12-3 or TRBV12-4 and TRBJ2-5; D not certain. Trimming left V 2 bases short and J 3 bases short, with 13 bases between. The CDR3 length is 15 residues. The CDR3: CASSLLYRTEETQYF. In nucleotides, the CDR3 is TGTGCCAGCAGTTTATTGTATCGGACCGAAGAGACCCAGTACTTC.

The rearrangement uses TRBV25-1 and TRBJ2-1; 9 bases align to TRBD1. Germline CDR1 MGHDK, CDR2 SYGVNS. V lost 5 bases, J lost 7 bases, and 6 bases stayed unmatched. This CDR3 has 14 residues. CDR3 sequence: CASSIGTGRNEQFF. The CDR3 DNA sequence: TGTGCCAGCAGTATCGGGACAGGGAGAAATGAGCAGTTCTTC.

The gene calls are TRBV10-3 and TRBJ2-1; 15 bases match TRBD2. J was trimmed by 6 bases and V by 11 bases; bases with no gene match: 5. In germline, CDR1 is ENHRY, CDR2 SYGVKD. The CDR3 is 14 amino acids. The CDR3 DNA follows: TGTGCCTCAGGACTAGCGGGGGGGCTCAATGAGCAGTTCTTC. This gives the protein CASGLAGGLNEQFF.

Regarding this clonotype: No conserved phenylalanine or tryptophan ends this CDR3, so it is likely a read error. The V and J genes are TRBV7-2 and TRBJ2-1, with 8 bases aligning to TRBD2. Losses at the gene ends were 2 bases for V and 3 bases for J; bases not matched to a gene: 9. Germline CDR1 and CDR2: SGHTA and FQGNSA. This CDR3 is 17 amino acids long. Here the CDR3 DNA reads TGTGCCAGCAGCTTATTTCTCGCGGGGGGAAGCTACAATGAGCAGTTCTTG. Protein sequence: CASSLFLAGGSYNEQFL.

This clonotype was observed once. This chain links TRBV6-5 with TRBJ1-5, with D hard to call. V shed 4 bases and J shed 9 bases, with 19 bases lying between them. Germline lookup yields CDR1 MNHEY and CDR2 SVGAGI. This CDR3 has 15 residues. The CDR3 reads CASSSGQEVSWPQHF. CDR3 sequence (DNA): TGTGCCAGCAGTTCGGGTCAGGAGGTCTCGTGGCCCCAGCATTTT.

V is TRBV11-2 and J is TRBJ2-7, with a possible D match to TRBD1 (6 bases). The CDR3 runs to 13 residues. V lost 4 bases and J lost 4, with 11 bases in between. CDR1 is SGHAT and CDR2 is FQNNGV in the germline V gene. The CDR3 spells CASSSLQGYEQYF. In DNA form, the CDR3 reads TGTGCCAGCAGCTCCTTACAGGGTTACGAGCAGTACTTC.

This clonotype was observed a handful of times. The rearrangement joins TRBV20-1 to TRBJ2-2; TRBD2 agrees at 8 bases. CDR3 size: 15 residues. The junction had 10 bases not matched to a gene; V was cut back by 5 bases and J by 5 bases. Germline V lookup: CDR1 DFQATT, CDR2 SNEGSKA (reference sequence). CDR3 protein: CSAQAGTSDTGELFF. In DNA form, the CDR3 reads TGCAGTGCTCAGGCGGGGACTAGTGATACCGGGGAGCTGTTTTTT.